The T cell receptor (beta chain) under discussion was sequenced for a study of radiotherapy plus CTLA-4 blockade in lung cancer. At the level of the study: With 25% to 35% of patients having disease control, objective responses were seen in roughly 18%.

Study-wide results and caveats: Early clonal dynamics of blood T cells, together with interferon-beta, were reported as the best response predictor. After treatment with radiotherapy plus ipilimumab, TCR clones that came from the tumor expanded in blood.

This clone has only a few counts. Its antigen is unknown. The length of the CDR3 is 15 residues. The germline gives CDR1 SEHNR, CDR2 FQNEAQ (reference sequence). The V and J ends lost 2 bases and 4 bases, in that order; junction bases with no gene match: 7. Sequenced by immunoSEQ multiplex PCR; TCRdb stores in-frame clones only, minus some. The sample carries approximately 83,000 clones, 60% to 85% recorded once. The receptor comes from a human donor with non-small cell lung cancer who had a partial response to radiotherapy plus ipilimumab. Some clones in this sample may be carry-over from other donors' samples. Source: peripheral blood, taken from a patient treated with radiotherapy plus ipilimumab. The chain employs TRBV7-9 and TRBJ2-7, with TRBD1 matching 8 bases. CDR3 nucleotide sequence: TGTGCCAGCAGCTTACCCCAGGGGGCGTCTTACGAGCAGTACTTC. Its translation is CASSLPQGASYEQYF.